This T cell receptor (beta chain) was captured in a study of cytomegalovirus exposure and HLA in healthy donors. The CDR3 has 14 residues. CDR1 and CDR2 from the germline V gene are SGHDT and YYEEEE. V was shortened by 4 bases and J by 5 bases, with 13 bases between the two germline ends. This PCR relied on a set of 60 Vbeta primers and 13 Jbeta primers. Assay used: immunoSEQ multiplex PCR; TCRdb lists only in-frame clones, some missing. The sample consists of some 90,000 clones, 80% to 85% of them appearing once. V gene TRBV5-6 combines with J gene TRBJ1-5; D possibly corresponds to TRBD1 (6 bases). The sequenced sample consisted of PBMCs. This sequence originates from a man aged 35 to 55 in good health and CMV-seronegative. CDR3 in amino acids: CASSPGTMDQPQHF. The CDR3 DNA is TGTGCCAGCAGCCCCGGGACAATGGATCAGCCCCAGCATTTT.